The next 4 T cell receptor beta chains were all read from a single sample in a study of cytomegalovirus exposure and HLA in healthy donors. 60 Vbeta and 13 Jbeta primers were used in PCR. Here immunoSEQ multiplex PCR was the method, and the copy in TCRdb shows in-frame clones only, minus some. In the table there are 150,000 to 200,000 clones, over 75% of which are singletons. Sequenced input: PBMCs. The receptor set was obtained from a middle-aged man in good health and CMV-seropositive.

The V gene is TRBV27, the J gene TRBJ1-1; possible D gene TRBD1, 5 bases. V was trimmed by 8 bases and J by 0 bases, leaving 16 bases between them. This CDR3 spans 15 amino acids. Per germline, CDR1 MNHEY and CDR2 SMNVEV (reference sequence). CDR3 bases: TGTGCCAGCTGCCGGGGGGTGGGACTGAACACTGAAGCTTTCTTT. Translating it yields CASCRGVGLNTEAFF.

The CDR3: CASSTGVNYGYTF. Written as DNA, the CDR3 is TGTGCCAGCAGTACAGGGGTTAACTATGGCTACACCTTC. The chain has TRBV2 and TRBJ1-2, with 7 bases identical to TRBD1. The CDR3 contains 13 residues. The V and J ends lost 5 bases and 1 base, in that order; junction bases with no gene match: 1. Germline V CDR1 and CDR2: SNHLY, FYNNEI.

The rearrangement links TRBV19 to TRBJ2-7, with 8 bases that match TRBD1. J gave up 7 bases and V 4 bases, and 15 bases lay outside the gene matches. Germline CDR1 and CDR2: LNHDA and SQIVND (reference sequence). The CDR3 runs to 16 residues. CDR3 DNA: TGTGCCAGTAGTAAGACACCACCCAGGACAGGGTGTGAGCAGTACGTC. Protein product: CASSKTPPRTGCEQYV.

V is TRBV7-8 and J is TRBJ2-7, with TRBD1 matching over 7 bases. The CDR3 has 14 residues. With 5 bases clipped from V and 5 bases from J, the junction kept 9 bases outside the gene matches. Germline V gene data show CDR1 as SGHVS and CDR2 as FQNEAQ. CDR3 bases: TGTGCCAGCAGCAGATACAGGGGTGGGGACGAGCAGTACTTC. It specifies CASSRYRGGDEQYF.